This T cell receptor (beta chain) originates from a study of radiotherapy plus CTLA-4 blockade in lung cancer (dated by TCRdb to 2017 to 2018). Regarding the complete study: Among the enrolled patients, about 20% had an objective response, and 25% to 40% reached disease control. The investigation overall reported the following: Early dynamic changes in blood T cell clones, together with increased serum interferon-beta after radiation, were reported as the strongest predictors of response. TCR clones derived from tumors expanded in peripheral blood after treatment with radiotherapy and ipilimumab.

V is pared back by 1 base and J by 2 bases, with 6 bases lying between the germline termini. The CDR3 contains 14 residues, cysteine and phenylalanine counted. Only the CDR3 region is kept as DNA, spanning 42 bases read in frame from base 1. CDR1 SEHNR and CDR2 FQNEAQ were looked up in the germline V gene (reference sequence). Concerning this clone: Its antigen specificity is not known. No much larger clone exists at a distance of one base, and base qualities are not known.

In this study, focal radiation therapy paired with CTLA-4 blockade (ipilimumab) was tested in patients who had chemo-refractory metastatic non-small-cell lung cancer. The library was produced with the immunoSEQ multiplex PCR assay. Imported from immuneACCESS, the table was reduced by TCRdb to in-frame sequences with V and J called. These copies leave out some clones; in studies compared against another copy, an unresolved V gene accounts for under half, and the cause of the remainder is not known. In all, the sample holds 45,000 to 55,000 clones, and 65% to 80% of those were seen once. Jointly, the top ten make up roughly 3.5% of the sample.

Recombination linked TRBV7-9 to TRBJ1-5; TRBD1 is perhaps the D gene, given 5 matching bases. The receptor was isolated from a human donor with non-small cell lung cancer who had a partial response to radiotherapy plus ipilimumab. The starting material was peripheral blood, obtained from a patient treated with radiotherapy plus ipilimumab. The CDR3 reads CASSLEGGNQPQHF. The DNA is as follows: TGTGCCAGCAGCTTAGAAGGGGGCAATCAGCCCCAGCATTTT.